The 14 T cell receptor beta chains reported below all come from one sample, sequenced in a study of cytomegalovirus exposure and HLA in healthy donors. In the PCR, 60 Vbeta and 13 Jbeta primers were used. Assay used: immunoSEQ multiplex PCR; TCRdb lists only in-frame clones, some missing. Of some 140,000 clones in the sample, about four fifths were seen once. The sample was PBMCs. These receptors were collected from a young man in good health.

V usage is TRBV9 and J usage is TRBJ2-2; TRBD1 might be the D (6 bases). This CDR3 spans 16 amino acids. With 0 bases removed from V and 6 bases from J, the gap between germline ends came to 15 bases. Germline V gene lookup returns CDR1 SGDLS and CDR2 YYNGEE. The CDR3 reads CASSVARKQGPGELFF. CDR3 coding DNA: TGTGCCAGCAGCGTAGCGCGTAAGCAGGGGCCCGGGGAGCTGTTTTTT.

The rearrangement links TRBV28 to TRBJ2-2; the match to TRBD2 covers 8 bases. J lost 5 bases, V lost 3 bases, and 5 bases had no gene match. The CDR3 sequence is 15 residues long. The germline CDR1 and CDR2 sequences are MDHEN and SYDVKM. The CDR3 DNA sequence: TGTGCCAGCAGTTTTGGTGGCGGGAGGACCGGGGAGCTGTTTTTT. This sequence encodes CASSFGGGRTGELFF.

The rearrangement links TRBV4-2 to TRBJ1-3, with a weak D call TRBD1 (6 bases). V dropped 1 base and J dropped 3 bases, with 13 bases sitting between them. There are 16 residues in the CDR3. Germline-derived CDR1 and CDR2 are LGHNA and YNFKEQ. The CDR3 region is CASSQVHGGRGNTIYF. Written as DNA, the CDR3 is TGTGCCAGCAGCCAAGTTCATGGGGGCCGTGGAAACACCATATATTTT.

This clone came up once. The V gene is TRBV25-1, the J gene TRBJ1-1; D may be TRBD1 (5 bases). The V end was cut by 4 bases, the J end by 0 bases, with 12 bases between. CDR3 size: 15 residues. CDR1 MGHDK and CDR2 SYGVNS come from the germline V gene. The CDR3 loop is CASSGPTAMNTEAFF. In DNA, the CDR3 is TGTGCCAGCAGTGGCCCGACAGCGATGAACACTGAAGCTTTCTTT.

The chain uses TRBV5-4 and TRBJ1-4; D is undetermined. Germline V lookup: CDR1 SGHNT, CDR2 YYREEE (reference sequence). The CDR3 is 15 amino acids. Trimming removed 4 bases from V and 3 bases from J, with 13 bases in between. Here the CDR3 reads CASSLVWEANEKLFF. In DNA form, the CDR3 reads TGTGCCAGCAGCCTGGTGTGGGAGGCTAATGAAAAACTGTTTTTT.

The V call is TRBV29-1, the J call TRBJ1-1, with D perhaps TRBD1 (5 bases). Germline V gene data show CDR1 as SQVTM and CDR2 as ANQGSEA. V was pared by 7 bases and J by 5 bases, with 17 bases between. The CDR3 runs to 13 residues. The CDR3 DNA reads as TGCAGCGCCTCAGGGTTTTTGAGGACTGAAGCTTTCTTT. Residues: CSASGFLRTEAFF.

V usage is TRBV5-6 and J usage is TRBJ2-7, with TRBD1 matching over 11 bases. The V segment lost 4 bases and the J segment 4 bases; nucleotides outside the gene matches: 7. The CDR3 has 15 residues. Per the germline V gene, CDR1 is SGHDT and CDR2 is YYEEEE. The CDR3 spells CASSALGTGGYEQYF. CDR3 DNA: TGTGCCAGCAGCGCTTTGGGGACAGGGGGGTACGAGCAGTACTTC.

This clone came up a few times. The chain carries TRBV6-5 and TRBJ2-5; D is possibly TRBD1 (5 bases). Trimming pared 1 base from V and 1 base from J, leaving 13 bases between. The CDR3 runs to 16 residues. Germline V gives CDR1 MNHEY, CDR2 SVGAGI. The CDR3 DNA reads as TGTGCCAGCAGTTACTGGGGCGGTGGGGTCCAAGAGACCCAGTACTTC. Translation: CASSYWGGGVQETQYF.

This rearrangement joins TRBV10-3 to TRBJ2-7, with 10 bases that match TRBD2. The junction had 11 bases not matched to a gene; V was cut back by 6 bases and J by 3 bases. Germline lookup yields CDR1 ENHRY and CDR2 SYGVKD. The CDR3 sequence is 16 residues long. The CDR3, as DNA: TGTGCCATCAGCCTCCCTCCCGCTAGCGGGAGCTACGAGCAGTACTTC. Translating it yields CAISLPPASGSYEQYF.

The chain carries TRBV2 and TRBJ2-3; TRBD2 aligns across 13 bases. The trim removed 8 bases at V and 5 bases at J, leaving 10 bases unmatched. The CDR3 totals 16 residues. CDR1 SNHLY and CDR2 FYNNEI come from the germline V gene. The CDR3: CASPGLAGIWEDTQYF. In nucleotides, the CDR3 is TGTGCCAGCCCGGGACTAGCGGGAATCTGGGAAGATACGCAGTATTTT.

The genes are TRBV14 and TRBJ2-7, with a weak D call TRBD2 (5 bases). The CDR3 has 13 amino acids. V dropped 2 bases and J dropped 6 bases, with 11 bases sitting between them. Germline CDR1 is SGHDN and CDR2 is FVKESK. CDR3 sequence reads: CASSQSTEGEQYF. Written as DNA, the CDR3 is TGTGCCAGCAGCCAAAGCACCGAGGGCGAGCAGTACTTC.

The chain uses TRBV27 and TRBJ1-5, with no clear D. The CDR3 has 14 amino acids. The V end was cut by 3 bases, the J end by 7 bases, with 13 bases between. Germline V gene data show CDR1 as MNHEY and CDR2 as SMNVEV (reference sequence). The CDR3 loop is CASSLPGFGQPQHF. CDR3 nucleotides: TGTGCCAGCAGTTTGCCGGGGTTTGGACAGCCCCAGCATTTT.

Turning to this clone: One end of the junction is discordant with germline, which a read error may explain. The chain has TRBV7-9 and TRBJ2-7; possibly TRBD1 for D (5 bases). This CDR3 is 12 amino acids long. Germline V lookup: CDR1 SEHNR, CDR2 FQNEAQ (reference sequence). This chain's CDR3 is CSSSQQGGEQYF. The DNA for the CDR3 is TGTTCCAGCAGTCAGCAGGGTGGCGAGCAGTACTTC.

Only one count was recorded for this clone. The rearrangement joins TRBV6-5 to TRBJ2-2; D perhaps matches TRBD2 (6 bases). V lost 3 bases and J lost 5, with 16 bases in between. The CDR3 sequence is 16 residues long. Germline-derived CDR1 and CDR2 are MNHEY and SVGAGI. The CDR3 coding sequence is TGTGCCAGCAGTTATACGAGGGCGGGATCTACCGGGGAGCTGTTTTTT. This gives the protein CASSYTRAGSTGELFF.